This entry concerns a single T cell receptor beta chain. What antigen it recognizes has not been identified. The sample holds no much larger clone one base away, and base qualities are not on file. The record originates from a study of PD-1 blockade in classical Hodgkin lymphoma (TCRdb year 2020). For the study in its entirety: Nivolumab dosing was 3 mg/kg intravenously every 2 weeks, continuing until either disease progression or unacceptable toxicity. To define a peripheral blood immune signature of response to PD-1 blockade in classical Hodgkin lymphoma, the study combined TCR beta sequencing with CyTOF. The investigation overall reported the following: Only a single clinical trial cohort was studied, and what caused the repertoire differences, possibly disease activity or prior therapy, remained undefined. Baseline TCR diversity was reported to be lower in newly diagnosed patients than in healthy donors and to be lower still in relapsed/refractory patients. By C4D1, a significant rise was seen in CD4+ TCR diversity but not in CD8+ TCR diversity (p=0.0027 vs p=0.16), and the rise was most apparent among complete responders (p=0.02). Trial patients with a complete response had baseline diversity similar to that of newly diagnosed patients, while partial responders and progressors had significantly lower diversity. Lower diversity was observed in patients in whom nivolumab was started less than 1 year after ASCT, and these patients were excluded from later analyses so that confounding by immune reconstitution would be avoided.

The sample's time point, from its label and the paper: cycle 1 day 1 (C1D1), immediately before nivolumab initiation. Relapse after autologous stem cell transplantation had occurred in all trial patients, and cohorts A, B and C were distinguished by prior brentuximab vedotin exposure. The trial cohort was composed of roughly 60 patients with relapsed/refractory classical Hodgkin lymphoma, for whom complete response, partial response or progressive disease was recorded as best overall response. Single-agent nivolumab was administered to trial patients in the multi-cohort phase II CheckMate 205 trial. Best overall response was determined by an independent review committee according to the 2007 International Working Group response criteria. PBMCs from the trial were collected at three points: immediately before nivolumab initiation (C1D1), and during therapy at cycle 2 day 1 and cycle 4 day 1. Peripheral blood was collected in 8 mL Vacutainer Cell Preparation Tubes, from which PBMCs were isolated by centrifugation and then cryopreserved.

The Qiagen DNeasy kit was used to extract genomic DNA from unsorted PBMCs and from the negatively selected CD4+ and CD8+ fractions. Using primers that anneal to V and J segments, immunoSEQ multiplex PCR amplified the TCR beta CDR3 regions. A synthetic immune receptor repertoire was used to minimize amplification bias, and any remaining bias was removed computationally after sequencing. Regarding the original processing steps: Repertoire diversity was quantified as the Shannon entropy index using custom Python scripts. Unsorted, CD4+ and CD8+ repertoires were analyzed separately, except in combined analyses where CD4+ and CD8+ sequences were merged in silico. Clonal expansion was defined as at least a 2-fold frequency increase after treatment relative to C1D1, with a pseudocount of 0.5 for undetected baseline clones. Clones with 0 or 1 copy at C1D1 were defined as singleton clones, while clones with 2 or more copies were defined as non-singleton clones. Clones expanded in unsorted samples were annotated as CD4+, CD8+ or unknown by matching protein sequences in sorted samples from the same patient. Wilcoxon tests on paired samples were used to test changes in diversity from C1D1 to C4D1. Entries here come from immuneACCESS through TCRdb and include only in-frame sequences with V and J called. Some clones fail to appear in such tables; in the studies checked, an unresolved V gene covers under half of the shortfall, and the cause of the remainder is unknown. V and J calls and clone size are as listed in that table; D and trimming were resolved from the DNA. The sample includes 10,000 to 15,000 clones, with approximately 79% observed a single time. In total, the top ten clones hold about 25% of the sample.

The CDR3 runs 14 amino acids, cysteine and phenylalanine included. Only the CDR3 portion is preserved as DNA: 42 bases, with reading frame beginning at the first base. In the germline V gene, CDR1 corresponds to MNHNS and CDR2 to SASEGT. V loses 7 bases at its end and J loses 4 bases; junction bases beyond the gene matches: 8. This clonotype was sampled from a human donor with classical Hodgkin lymphoma. The source material was peripheral blood mononuclear cells (PBMCs), sampled at baseline. The V and J genes are TRBV6-1 and TRBJ2-7; 9 middle bases align to TRBD1. CDR3 loop: CASTRTGVLYEQYF. The base sequence is TGTGCCAGCACTCGGACAGGGGTTTTGTACGAGCAGTACTTC.